This TCR beta chain emerged from a study of glioma-infiltrating T cells after dendritic cell vaccination. Whole-study context: Autologous tumor lysate-pulsed dendritic cell vaccination was given between about 2003 and 2013. At biweekly intervals, patients got three intradermal dendritic cell vaccine injections.

Using immunoSEQ multiplex PCR, the repertoire was profiled, and TCRdb retains in-frame clones only, with some absent. The table has more than 95,000 clones, approximately 80% seen once. Fresh-frozen tumor tissue and more than two years of survival data were available for all. None of the glioblastoma patients had an isocitrate dehydrogenase mutation. This CDR3 has 16 residues. V shed 5 bases and J 6 bases; nucleotides not matched to a gene: 11. The germline CDR1 and CDR2 sequences are SGHTA and FQGNSA. The chain joins TRBV7-2 to TRBJ2-1; 9 nucleotides match TRBD2. The receptor's source is a human donor with glioblastoma. Sequenced material: blood, taken before dendritic cell vaccination. CDR3 in DNA: TGTGCCAGCAGCCCCTCGGGAGGCGGGGGGGCCAATGAGCAGTTCTTC. This translates into CASSPSGGGGANEQFF. The variable domain in full, completed from reference TRBV7-2 and TRBJ2-1, reads GAGVSQSPSNKVTEKGKDVELRCDPISGHTALYWYRQSLGQGLEFLIYFQGNSAPDKSGLPSDRFSAERTGGSVSTLTIQRTQQEDSAVYLCASSPSGGGGANEQFFGPGTRLTVL.